The 26 T cell receptor beta chains in this list originate from one sample, sequenced in a study of shared clonotypes between healthy human individuals. Here immunoSEQ multiplex PCR was the method, and the copy in TCRdb shows in-frame clones only, minus some. Among about 1.5 million clones listed, under 99% were seen once. Material for sequencing was naive CD4+ T cells sorted from blood. Subset specified: CD45RA+ positively selected. The receptors derive from a man aged 25-45 years in good health.

This chain links TRBV18 with TRBJ2-1, with D perhaps TRBD2 (6 bases). The CDR3 covers 17 residues. Deletions cut 3 bases from V and 0 bases from J, with 15 bases between. The germline V gene encodes CDR1 KGHSH and CDR2 LQKENI. CDR3 in amino acids: CASSPNSLANSYNEQFF. CDR3 nucleotides: TGTGCCAGCTCACCGAATTCCCTAGCGAACTCCTACAATGAGCAGTTCTTC.

This clone was observed once. The sample contains more than one DNA sequence encoding this CDR3. The chain recombines TRBV18 with TRBJ1-2; 7 positions match TRBD1. This CDR3 is 13 amino acids long. The germline V gene has CDR1 KGHSH and CDR2 LQKENI. Trimming at V came to 4 bases and at J to 4 bases, leaving 3 bases not matched to a gene. In DNA, the CDR3 is TGTGCCAGCTCACAGGGGGCTGGCTATGGCTACACCTTC. Its protein is CASSQGAGYGYTF.

This chain connects TRBV28 to TRBJ1-2, with no clear D. The CDR3 length is 15 residues. The germline gives CDR1 MDHEN, CDR2 SYDVKM. Trimming took off 8 bases at V and 0 bases at J, with 16 bases between the two ends. The CDR3 region has the DNA TGTGCCAGCCGCCATATACCAACTACTAACTATGGCTACACCTTC. Protein product: CASRHIPTTNYGYTF.

V usage is TRBV2 and J usage is TRBJ1-5; tentative D call: TRBD1 (5 bases). CDR3 length equals 16 residues. CDR1 is SNHLY and CDR2 is FYNNEI in the germline V gene. The V end was cut by 3 bases, the J end by 6 bases, with 18 bases between. CDR3 loop: CASSDKIWQGSQPQHF. Written as DNA, the CDR3 is TGTGCCAGCAGTGATAAAATTTGGCAGGGAAGTCAGCCCCAGCATTTT. Full variable domain (rest looked up from reference TRBV2 and TRBJ1-5): EPEVTQTPSHQVTQMGQEVILRCVPISNHLYFYWYRQILGQKVEFLVSFYNNEISEKSEIFDDQFSVERPDGSNFTLKIRSTKLEDSAMYFCASSDKIWQGSQPQHFGDGTRLSIL.

The V and J genes are TRBV5-1 and TRBJ2-7; the D gene is possibly TRBD2 (5 bases). The V gene's germline CDR1 is SGHRS and CDR2 YFSETQ. The CDR3 is 13 residues long. Trimming left V 3 bases short and J 4 bases short, with 11 bases between. CDR3 bases: TGCGCCAGCAGCTACGACCCGGGATACGAGCAGTACTTC. Protein product: CASSYDPGYEQYF.

The V and J genes are TRBV9 and TRBJ2-1, with D perhaps matching TRBD2 (6 bases). The V end was cut by 3 bases, the J end by 4 bases, with 17 bases between. Germline loops: CDR1 SGDLS, CDR2 YYNGEE. CDR3 length equals 16 residues. CDR3 sequence (DNA): TGTGCCAGCAGCGGCGCCCCAGGAGGGTCTTACAATGAGCAGTTCTTC. This codes for CASSGAPGGSYNEQFF.

This chain connects TRBV7-2 to TRBJ1-5, with D possibly matching TRBD1 (6 bases). Trimming took 8 bases from V and 7 from J, leaving 21 bases between them. Germline values: CDR1 SGHTA, CDR2 FQGNSA. The CDR3 spans 15 residues. The CDR3 DNA reads as TGTGCCAGCGCATCAAGGGGGGGAGGTGGACAGCCCCAGCATTTT. This sequence encodes CASASRGGGGQPQHF.

The chain employs TRBV2 and TRBJ2-2; 10 bases are a match to TRBD2. The V gene's germline CDR1 is SNHLY and CDR2 FYNNEI. Losses at the gene ends were 7 bases for V and 5 bases for J; bases not matched to a gene: 7. The CDR3 is 15 amino acids. The CDR3 bases are TGTGCCAGCATGAGCGGGAGGGCGCAGACCGGGGAGCTGTTTTTT. This encodes CASMSGRAQTGELFF.

The chain employs TRBV5-1 and TRBJ2-1; 7 positions match TRBD1. Germline loops: CDR1 SGHRS, CDR2 YFSETQ. The CDR3 consists of 18 residues. V shed 0 bases and J 9 bases; nucleotides not matched to a gene: 18. As DNA, the CDR3 is TGCGCCAGCAGCTTGGGGCGACAGGGTCCTAGTCTAAGGACTGAGCAGTTCTTC. This sequence encodes CASSLGRQGPSLRTEQFF.

This chain links TRBV11-1 with TRBJ2-5; 9 nucleotides align to TRBD1. V gave up 5 bases and J gave up 5 bases; unmatched junction bases: 15. This CDR3 contains 17 residues. CDR1 SGHAT and CDR2 FQDESV come from the germline V gene (reference sequence). The CDR3 DNA is TGTGCCAGCAGCCCACGGGACAGGGAAGGAAGTCGGGAGACCCAGTACTTC. Protein sequence: CASSPRDREGSRETQYF.

The chain recombines TRBV19 with TRBJ2-1, with a possible D match to TRBD2 (7 bases). CDR1 and CDR2 (germline): LNHDA, SQIVND (reference sequence). The CDR3 sequence is 18 residues long. V was pared by 5 bases and J by 0 bases, with 20 bases between. The CDR3 here is CASSLHRGGGSSYNEQFF. In nucleotides, the CDR3 is TGTGCCAGTAGTCTCCACCGAGGGGGGGGCAGCTCCTACAATGAGCAGTTCTTC.

This rearrangement joins TRBV29-1 to TRBJ2-2; either TRBD1 or TRBD2 may supply D (5 bases each). V lost 7 bases to trimming and J lost 3 bases, with 6 bases between them. Germline CDR1 and CDR2: SQVTM and ANQGSEA. This CDR3 comprises 11 residues. The CDR3 region is CSGGDTGELFF. The CDR3 DNA reads TGCAGCGGAGGGGACACCGGGGAGCTGTTTTTT.

The rearrangement links TRBV5-1 to TRBJ2-2; 15 nucleotides align to TRBD2. From germline, CDR1 is SGHRS and CDR2 YFSETQ. The CDR3 spans 18 residues. Trimming cost V 6 bases and J 6 bases; bases outside gene matches: 12. CDR3 region: CASMRTSGRVTLAGELFF. CDR3 sequence (DNA): TGCGCCAGCATGCGGACTAGCGGGAGGGTAACACTGGCCGGGGAGCTGTTTTTT.

Of note for this clone: At one end the junction does not follow the germline gene, possibly because of a read error. V usage is TRBV7-2 and J usage is TRBJ2-7; 13 bases agree with TRBD2. The length of the CDR3 is 15 residues. Germline CDR1 and CDR2: SGHTA and FQGNSA. The CDR3 loop reads CASSLVGEGLAGVTF. In nucleotides, the CDR3 is TGTGCCAGCAGCTTAGTAGGGGAAGGACTAGCGGGAGTGACTTTC.

The chain combines TRBV19 with TRBJ2-7; 11 positions agree with TRBD2. V gave up 5 bases and J gave up 7 bases; unmatched junction bases: 4. This CDR3 region has 13 residues. Looked up from germline, CDR1 is LNHDA and CDR2 is SQIVND (reference sequence). CDR3 sequence (DNA): TGTGCCAGTAGTCTAGCGGGAGGAGGTGAGCAGTACTTC. It codes for CASSLAGGGEQYF. The full variable domain, with the rest looked up from reference TRBV19 and TRBJ2-7, is DGGITQSPKYLFRKEGQNVTLSCEQNLNHDAMYWYRQDPGQGLRLIYYSQIVNDFQKGDIAEGYSVSREKKESFPLTVTSAQKNPTAFYLCASSLAGGGEQYFGPGTRLTVT.

The genes are TRBV7-2 and TRBJ1-1; D gene unclear. Germline V gene sequence: CDR1 SGHTA, CDR2 FQGNSA. The germline V and J ends were trimmed by 4 bases and 0 bases, with 12 bases remaining between them. The CDR3 runs to 15 residues. CDR3 sequence: CASSWAGNMNTEAFF. The CDR3 bases are TGTGCCAGCAGCTGGGCGGGGAACATGAACACTGAAGCTTTCTTT. Supplemented by reference TRBV7-2 and TRBJ1-1, the full variable domain reads GAGVSQSPSNKVTEKGKDVELRCDPISGHTALYWYRQSLGQGLEFLIYFQGNSAPDKSGLPSDRFSAERTGGSVSTLTIQRTQQEDSAVYLCASSWAGNMNTEAFFGQGTRLTVV.

The rearrangement joins TRBV29-1 to TRBJ2-7, with 9 nucleotides matching TRBD2. Per germline, CDR1 SQVTM and CDR2 ANQGSEA. With 6 bases clipped from V and 4 bases from J, the junction kept 7 bases outside the gene matches. This CDR3 has 13 residues. CDR3 bases: TGCAGCGTAGGTAGCGGGAGTTTGTACGAGCAGTACTTC. It codes for CSVGSGSLYEQYF.

This clone was counted a single time. The V gene is TRBV11-2, the J gene TRBJ2-3, with no clear D. The CDR3 extends over 17 amino acids. Germline V lookup: CDR1 SGHAT, CDR2 FQNNGV. V dropped 1 base and J dropped 4 bases, with 18 bases sitting between them. The CDR3 coding sequence is TGTGCCAGCAGCTTAGTCCGTCCCACCGACTCGGCAGATACGCAGTATTTT. Protein product: CASSLVRPTDSADTQYF.

J is TRBJ2-3 and V is TRBV18; 11 nucleotides line up with TRBD2. The CDR3 is 15 residues long. V shed 4 bases and J 2 bases; nucleotides not matched to a gene: 2. CDR1 KGHSH and CDR2 LQKENI come from the germline V gene. In DNA form, the CDR3 reads TGTGCCAGCTCACTAGCGGGAGGGGTCACAGATACGCAGTATTTT. As protein: CASSLAGGVTDTQYF.

The gene calls are TRBV11-2 and TRBJ1-3; D unresolved. V lost 2 bases and J lost 6, with 8 bases in between. Germline CDR1 reads SGHAT; CDR2 reads FQNNGV. This CDR3 spans 13 amino acids. The CDR3 region has the DNA TGTGCCAGCAGCTTATCAGCAGAAAACACCATATATTTT. Amino acids: CASSLSAENTIYF.

This clone has a single count. This rearrangement joins TRBV9 to TRBJ2-3; 10 bases are shared with TRBD2. The J segment lost 2 bases and the V segment lost 2 bases, leaving 8 bases of the junction unmatched. This CDR3 contains 17 residues. CDR1 is SGDLS and CDR2 is YYNGEE in the germline V gene. CDR3 nucleotide sequence: TGTGCCAGCAGCGTTACTAGCGGGATTGGGTTCACAGATACGCAGTATTTT. Its protein product is CASSVTSGIGFTDTQYF.

This clone was seen only once. The chain uses TRBV7-9 and TRBJ1-2, with D maybe TRBD1 (6 bases). Germline CDR1 and CDR2: SEHNR and FQNEAQ (reference sequence). The CDR3 extends over 16 amino acids. Trimming left V 3 bases short and J 0 bases short, with 14 bases between. The CDR3 DNA follows: TGTGCCAGCAGCTTTAGGGGGGGCCTAGCTAACTATGGCTACACCTTC. Its translation: CASSFRGGLANYGYTF.

The gene calls are TRBV6-1 and TRBJ2-1; D gene uncertain. Trimming cost V 4 bases and J 4 bases, with 14 bases left between them. CDR3 length equals 15 residues. Germline lookup yields CDR1 MNHNS and CDR2 SASEGT. The CDR3, as DNA: TGTGCCAGCAGTGGCCGATGGTCCACGTACAATGAGCAGTTCTTC. Protein sequence: CASSGRWSTYNEQFF.

The V and J genes are TRBV2 and TRBJ1-1; D ambiguous. The CDR3 totals 14 residues. The germline V gene encodes CDR1 SNHLY and CDR2 FYNNEI. The ends were cut back, 2 bases at V and 3 bases at J, with 10 bases in the middle. The CDR3 coding sequence is TGTGCCAGCAGTGAATTTGGGGTTCACACTGAAGCTTTCTTT. This encodes CASSEFGVHTEAFF.

The genes are TRBV7-2 and TRBJ2-1; perhaps TRBD2 as D (5 bases). CDR1 and CDR2 (germline): SGHTA, FQGNSA. Trimming stripped 5 bases from V and 10 bases from J, with 18 bases between. CDR3 length: 14 residues. CDR3 sequence reads: CASSLRLSSTEQFF. The CDR3 DNA reads TGTGCCAGCAGCCTCAGACTTTCTAGCACCGAGCAGTTCTTC.

The rearrangement joins TRBV5-1 to TRBJ1-1, with TRBD1 matching 7 bases. The V gene end was trimmed by 4 bases and the J gene end by 1 base; junction bases not matched to a gene: 4. Germline V gene data show CDR1 as SGHRS and CDR2 as YFSETQ. The CDR3 has 14 amino acids. CDR3 sequence reads: CASSQDRTNTEAFF. The DNA for the CDR3 is TGCGCCAGCAGCCAGGACAGGACGAACACTGAAGCTTTCTTT.